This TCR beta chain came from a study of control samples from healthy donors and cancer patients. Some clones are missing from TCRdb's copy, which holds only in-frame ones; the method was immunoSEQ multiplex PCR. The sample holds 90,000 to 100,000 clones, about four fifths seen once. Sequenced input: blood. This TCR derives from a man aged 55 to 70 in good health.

The CDR3 sequence: CAWSGAKNQPQHF. The DNA for the CDR3 is TGTGCCTGGAGTGGTGCTAAAAATCAGCCCCAGCATTTT. V usage is TRBV30 and J usage is TRBJ1-5; unclear D gene. V dropped 1 base and J dropped 4 bases, with 8 bases sitting between them. The CDR3 covers 13 residues. Per the germline V gene, CDR1 is GTSNPN and CDR2 is SVGIG (reference sequence).